This T cell receptor beta chain stems from a study of T-cell memory formation after mild COVID-19 (dated by TCRdb to about 2021). In terms of the full investigation: Most TCR sequence clusters were specific to one of the two donors. Longitudinal TCRalpha and TCRbeta repertoire sequencing tracked T-cell clones expanding and contracting after mild COVID-19 in a couple of donors. Two young, previously healthy adult volunteers, one female and one male, were included in the cohort. What the research found in general, with its limitations: Contracting CD4+ clones turned up mainly in the CM and EM memory subsets, whereas EMRA was where CD8+ clones were enriched. Clones that contracted from day 15 to 85 showed balanced CD4/CD8 phenotypes, whereas a second wave of clones that expanded from day 15 to 37 leaned towards CD4+. The detection of some responding clones in pre-infection memory suggests that pre-existing cross-reactive memory T cells joined the SARS-CoV-2 response. Whether the second-wave clones peaking on day 37 were SARS-CoV-2 specific was not confirmed. The study covered only a couple of mild cases, and larger cohorts including severe cases with pre-infection samples were considered necessary.

Sequencing used an Illumina NovaSeq 6000. TCRalpha and TCRbeta cDNA libraries were constructed by 5'RACE with constant-segment primers, with sample barcodes and unique molecular identifiers being introduced. RNA was extracted from every sample with Trizol reagent. Amplification of the libraries took two PCR steps, and the second step added a second sample barcode plus Illumina TruSeq adapters. Sequencing of the libraries was done on an Illumina NovaSeq, producing 2 x 150 bp paired-end reads. In the authors' own workflow: Reads were demultiplexed and collapsed into UMI-guided consensus sequences with migec v1.2.7. With mixcr v2.1.11, UMI consensuses were aligned to TRA and TRB V and J templates and assembled into clonotypes. A clonotype was counted as expanded or contracted only when both edgeR and NoisET called the clonotype significant, with the noise models trained on biological replicates. For edgeR calls, a false discovery rate-adjusted p below 0.01 and a log2 fold-change threshold of 1 were applied. As an exploratory analysis of dynamics, max-normalized trajectories of the 1000 most abundant clonotypes were examined by PCA with hierarchical clustering. Each responding clone was given a CD4 or CD8 phenotype based on the CD4+ and CD8+ repertoires, which had been sequenced separately. TCRdb redid the processing of the public reads, applying fastp at Q25 and MiXCR, and retained in-frame beta chains. When rows share a CDR3 protein, they turn into one entry using the most common DNA and genes. TCRdb assigned the V and J calls; the authors' analysis was not used. This sample lists 150,000 to 200,000 distinct CDR3 sequences; around 15% were detected once. The top ten constitute about 2% of the sample.

The V end loses 7 bases and the J end loses 3 bases, and a stretch of 14 bases separates them. CDR1 and CDR2 (SQVTM, ANQGSEA) derive from the germline V gene. The CDR3 numbers 13 residues from cysteine through phenylalanine. The DNA shown is the 39-base CDR3, in frame from base 1. PBMCs were isolated by Ficoll-Paque density gradient centrifugation. Note on this clonotype: Its antigen is still unknown. Per-nucleotide qualities are absent, and no much larger clonotype sits a single base away.

The receptor comes from an adult woman who had mild COVID-19 (a few samples of this study predate the infection). The sample titles of this study are shuffled in the database, so cell type and time point are left out; the donor was told from shared clones. The sequence is built from TRBV29-1 and TRBJ2-3; a tentative D match to TRBD2 spans 6 bases. The sample consisted of PBMCs or a T cell subset sorted from them (not recorded which). The CDR3 region: CSGGGGRTDTQYF. The sequenced DNA: TGCAGCGGGGGAGGCGGTAGGACAGATACGCAGTATTTT.